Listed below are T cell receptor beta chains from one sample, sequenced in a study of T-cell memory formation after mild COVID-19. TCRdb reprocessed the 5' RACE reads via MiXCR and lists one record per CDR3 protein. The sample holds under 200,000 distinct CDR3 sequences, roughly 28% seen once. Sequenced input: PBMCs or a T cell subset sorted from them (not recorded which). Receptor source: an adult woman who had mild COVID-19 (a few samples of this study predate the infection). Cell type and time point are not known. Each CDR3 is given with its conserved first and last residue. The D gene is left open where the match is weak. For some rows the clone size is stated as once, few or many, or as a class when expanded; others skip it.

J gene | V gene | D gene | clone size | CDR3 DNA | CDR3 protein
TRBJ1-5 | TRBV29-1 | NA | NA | TGCAGCTCAACCGGGACACGGGGGTATAATCAGCCCCAGCATTTT | CSSTGTRGYNQPQHF
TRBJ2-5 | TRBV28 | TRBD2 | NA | TGTGCCAGCATAAGCGGGGGTATTCAAGAGACCCAGTACTTC | CASISGGIQETQYF
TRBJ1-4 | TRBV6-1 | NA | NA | TGTGCCAGCAGTGAAAGCTGGGGTACTAATGAAAAACTGTTTTTT | CASSESWGTNEKLFF
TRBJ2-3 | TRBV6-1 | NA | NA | TGTGCCAGCAGTTTGGGGGGCAGGGAAGGGCAGTATTTT | CASSLGGREGQYF
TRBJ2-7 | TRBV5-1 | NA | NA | TGCGCCAGCAGCGGGGACACCGTCCGTCTCGAGCAGTACTTC | CASSGDTVRLEQYF
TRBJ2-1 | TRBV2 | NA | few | TGTGCCAGCAGTGTTATCCATCTAGCGAGCGATGAGCAGTTCTTC | CASSVIHLASDEQFF
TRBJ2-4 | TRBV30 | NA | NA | TGTGCCTGGGGGACTTTAGCCAAAAACATTCAGTACTTC | CAWGTLAKNIQYF
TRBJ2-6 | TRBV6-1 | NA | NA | TGTGCCAGCAGCGCACGGTTCACCCTTGGGGCCTCTGGGGCCAACGTCCTGACTTTC | CASSARFTLGASGANVLTF
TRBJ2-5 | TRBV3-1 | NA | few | TGTGCCACCACGGCTGGGTGGGAAGAGACCCAGTACTTC | CATTAGWEETQYF
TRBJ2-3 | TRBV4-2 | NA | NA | TGTGCCAGCAGCCAAGATTTGGGGGGCCCCCGCACAGATACGCAGTATTTT | CASSQDLGGPRTDTQYF
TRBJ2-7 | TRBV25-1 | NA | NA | TGTGCCAGCAGTGCCCGCTACGAGCAGTACTTC | CASSARYEQYF
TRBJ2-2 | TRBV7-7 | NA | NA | TGTGCCAGCAGCGGGGGACCAAACACCGGGGAGCTGTTTTTT | CASSGGPNTGELFF
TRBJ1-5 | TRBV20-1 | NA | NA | TGCAGTGCTAAAGCCCCCATGTCCCGAGGACAGCCCCAGCATTTT | CSAKAPMSRGQPQHF
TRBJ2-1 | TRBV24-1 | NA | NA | TGTGCCACCAGTGATTTGGACCGCGACACACCCGAGCAGTTCTTC | CATSDLDRDTPEQFF
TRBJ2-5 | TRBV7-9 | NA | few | TGTGCCAGCAGCTTACTCAACGCCGGGGAGACCCAGTACTTC | CASSLLNAGETQYF
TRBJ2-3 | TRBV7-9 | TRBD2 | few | TGTGCCAGCAGCTCAGCGGGAGGATACACAGATACGCAGTATTTT | CASSSAGGYTDTQYF
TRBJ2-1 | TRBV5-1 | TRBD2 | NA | TGCGCCAGCAGCCCGGCTGGGACTAGCGCGGGCAATGAGCAGTTCTTC | CASSPAGTSAGNEQFF
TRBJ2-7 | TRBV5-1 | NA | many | TGCGCCAGCAGCCGGGAGGGACAGATCTACGAGCAGTACTTC | CASSREGQIYEQYF
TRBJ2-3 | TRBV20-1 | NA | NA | TGCAGAGGCGGAGAAGGCACAGATACGCAGTATTTT | CRGGEGTDTQYF
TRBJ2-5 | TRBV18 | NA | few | TGTGCCAGCTCACCACCGGGGATCGAGACCCAGTACTTC | CASSPPGIETQYF
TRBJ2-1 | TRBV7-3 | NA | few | TGTGCCAGCAGCTCCAGTTCCATTTTAAGCTCCTACAATGAGCAGTTCTTC | CASSSSSILSSYNEQFF
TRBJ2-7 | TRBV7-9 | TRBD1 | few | TGTGCCAGCAGCGCCGGACAGGGAAATTACGAGCAGTACTTC | CASSAGQGNYEQYF
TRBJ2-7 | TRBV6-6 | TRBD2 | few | TGTGCCAGCAGTTACTCGGCTAGCGGGGGGCCACCTCCCTACGAGCAGTACTTC | CASSYSASGGPPPYEQYF
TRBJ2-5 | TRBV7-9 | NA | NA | TGTGCCAGCAGCTTAGCGGTGGAAGAGACCCAGTACTTC | CASSLAVEETQYF
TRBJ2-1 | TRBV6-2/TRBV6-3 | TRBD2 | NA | TGTGCCAGCAGCCCGAGGGCCGCCAAAGGGGAGGGTGAGCAGTTCTTC | CASSPRAAKGEGEQFF
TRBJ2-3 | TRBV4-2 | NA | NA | TGTGCCAGCTCCGCTCGGGATACGCAGTATTTT | CASSARDTQYF
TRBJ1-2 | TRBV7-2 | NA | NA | TGTGCCAGCAGCTCTTCAAGCAGGGTATATGGCTACACCTTC | CASSSSSRVYGYTF
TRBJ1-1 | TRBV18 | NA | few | TGTGCCAGCTCACCATGGGGTGGGCGCACTGAAGCTTTCTTT | CASSPWGGRTEAFF
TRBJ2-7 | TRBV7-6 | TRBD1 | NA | TGTGCCAGCAGCCAGGGGACAGGGGGCGAGCAGTACTTC | CASSQGTGGEQYF
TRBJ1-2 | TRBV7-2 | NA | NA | TGTGCCAGCAGCTTAGCGGGGGGCCTCCGGGATGGCTACACCTTC | CASSLAGGLRDGYTF
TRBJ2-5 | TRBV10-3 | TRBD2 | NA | TGTGCCATCAGTGAGGGGGGGGTTTGGGAGACCCAGTACTTC | CAISEGGVWETQYF
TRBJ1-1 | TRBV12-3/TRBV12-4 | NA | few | TGTGCCAGCAGTTTAGTCTTGGGCGTGAGGGTTGGTGGCACTGAAGCTTTCTTT | CASSLVLGVRVGGTEAFF
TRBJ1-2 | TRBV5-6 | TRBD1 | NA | TGTGCCAGCAGCTACCTTGGACAGGGGGATAACTATGGCTACACCTTC | CASSYLGQGDNYGYTF
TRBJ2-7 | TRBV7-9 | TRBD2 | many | TGTGCCAGCAGCCCGATAGCGGGAGGGTGGACCTACGAGCAGTACTTC | CASSPIAGGWTYEQYF
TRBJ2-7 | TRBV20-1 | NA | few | TGCAGTGCTAGAGCTCTTAGGGTGGCCGTCTACGAGCAGTACTTC | CSARALRVAVYEQYF
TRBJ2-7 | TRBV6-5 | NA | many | TGTGCCAGCAGTGAGGGCTACGAGCAGTACTTC | CASSEGYEQYF
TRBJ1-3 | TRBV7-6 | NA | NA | TGTGCCAGCAGCTTAGACGCTCCGAGCTCTGGAAACACCATATATTTT | CASSLDAPSSGNTIYF
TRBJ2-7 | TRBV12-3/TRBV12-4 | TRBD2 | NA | TGTGCCAGCAGTTTCCCAGGACTAGCCCAGTACTTC | CASSFPGLAQYF
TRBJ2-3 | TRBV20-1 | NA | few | TGCAGTGCTAGTGTTCGTCCTTCTGAGCCGGATACGCAGTATTTT | CSASVRPSEPDTQYF
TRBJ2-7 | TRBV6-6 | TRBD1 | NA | TGTGCCACCGGGGGATGGGACAGGTACGAGCAGTACTTC | CATGGWDRYEQYF
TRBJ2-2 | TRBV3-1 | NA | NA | TGTGCCGTTGGTCAGGGTGGTACCGGGGAGCTGTTTTTT | CAVGQGGTGELFF
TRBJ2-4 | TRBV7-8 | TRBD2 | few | TGTGCCAGCAGCGCCCTACGGACTAGCGGGATTGGAGCCAAAAACATTCAGTACTTC | CASSALRTSGIGAKNIQYF
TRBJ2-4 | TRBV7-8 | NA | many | TGTGCCAGCAGCTTAGGGCAGAAATGGAACATTCAGTACTTC | CASSLGQKWNIQYF
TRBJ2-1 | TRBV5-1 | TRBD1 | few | TGCGCCAGCAGCGCTGGGACAGGGGTAAACAATGAGCAGTTCTTC | CASSAGTGVNNEQFF
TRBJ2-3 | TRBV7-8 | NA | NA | TGTGCCAGCAGCTTAGGCGGTAGGGAAGATACGCAGTATTTT | CASSLGGREDTQYF